Each of the 20 T cell receptor beta chains below was sequenced from the same sample in a study of blood T cells in healthy people across ages. Primers used in a second PCR of about 6 to 11 cycles were a sample-barcoded 5' primer and a J-beta primer mix. TCRdb passed the 5' RACE reads through MiXCR, listing each CDR3 protein once. The table shows about 830,000 distinct CDR3 sequences, with around two thirds occurring only once. The sample taken for sequencing was blood. The source is a man younger than 45 in good health.

This chain connects TRBV6-2 or TRBV6-3 to TRBJ2-7; possibly TRBD1 or TRBD2 for D (5 bases each). The germline V gene encodes CDR1 MNHEY and CDR2 SVGEGT. The V end lost 8 bases, the J end lost 0 bases, and 8 bases lay between the germline ends. The CDR3 extends over 12 amino acids. The CDR3 loop is CASWGSSYEQYF. The DNA for the CDR3 is TGTGCCAGCTGGGGGTCCTCCTACGAGCAGTACTTC.

CDR3 bases: TGTGCCAGCGGCCCATCCGGGACAGGGGGCTACGAGCAGTACTTC. Protein sequence: CASGPSGTGGYEQYF. The chain employs TRBV7-9 and TRBJ2-7, with 11 bases aligning to TRBD1. Per the germline V gene, CDR1 is SEHNR and CDR2 is FQNEAQ (reference sequence). This CDR3 has 15 residues. After removal of 8 bases from V and 3 bases from J, the junction contained 9 bases not matched to a gene.

This clonotype was recorded once. The CDR3 loop is CASSEYGGPETEAFF. The CDR3 DNA reads TGTGCCAGCAGTGAATACGGGGGGCCGGAAACTGAAGCTTTCTTT. This rearrangement joins TRBV25-1 to TRBJ1-1; D may be TRBD1 (6 bases). With 0 bases removed from V and 5 bases from J, the gap between germline ends came to 13 bases. The CDR3 is made up of 15 amino acids. Germline V lookup: CDR1 MGHDK, CDR2 SYGVNS.

The rearrangement joins TRBV28 to TRBJ2-6; D unclear. Germline V lookup: CDR1 MDHEN, CDR2 SYDVKM. V lost 8 bases to trimming and J lost 2 bases, with 7 bases between them. The CDR3 runs to 13 residues. The CDR3 here is CASLTTGANVLTF. CDR3 in DNA: TGTGCCAGCCTGACCACTGGGGCCAACGTCCTGACTTTC.

This clonotype was counted only a few times. V usage is TRBV9 and J usage is TRBJ2-3, with 16 positions matching TRBD2. The CDR3 extends over 19 amino acids. J was trimmed by 2 bases and V by 3 bases; bases with no gene match: 9. From germline, CDR1 is SGDLS and CDR2 YYNGEE. The CDR3 loop reads CASSATGTSGGVPTDTQYF. The CDR3 DNA is TGTGCCAGCAGCGCTACCGGGACTAGCGGGGGGGTACCCACAGATACGCAGTATTTT.

The chain recombines TRBV20-1 with TRBJ2-4; 10 bases map to TRBD1. The closer fit of TRBJ2-7 to the DNA end suggests the J call may be wrong. Germline-derived CDR1 and CDR2 are DFQATT and SNEGSKA (reference sequence). This CDR3 is 16 amino acids long. CDR3 amino acids: CSARDDRGQPSYEQYF. The CDR3 bases are TGCAGTGCTAGAGACGACAGGGGGCAACCCTCCTACGAGCAGTACTTC.

This clonotype showed up just a few times. V is TRBV7-9 and J is TRBJ2-5, with a possible D match to TRBD2 (5 bases). Trimming removed 8 bases from V and 1 base from J, with 11 bases in between. Per the germline V gene, CDR1 is SEHNR and CDR2 is FQNEAQ (reference sequence). This CDR3 region has 13 residues. CDR3 region: CASRPAAQETQYF. The CDR3 DNA sequence: TGTGCCAGCCGCCCAGCGGCCCAAGAGACCCAGTACTTC.

This chain connects TRBV20-1 to TRBJ2-1, with 8 positions matching TRBD1. Unmatched junction bases numbered 10, after V lost 3 bases and J lost 9 bases. CDR3 length: 14 residues. The V gene's germline CDR1 is DFQATT and CDR2 SNEGSKA (reference sequence). The CDR3 reads CSASMGQVFGEQFF. The CDR3 DNA follows: TGCAGTGCTAGTATGGGACAGGTATTTGGTGAGCAGTTCTTC.

The chain links TRBV9 to TRBJ1-1; the D is unclear. CDR3 length: 15 residues. V was cut by 1 base and J by 3 bases, with 13 bases left in between. Germline loops: CDR1 SGDLS, CDR2 YYNGEE. The CDR3 loop is CASSVTGVVDTEAFF. In DNA, the CDR3 is TGTGCCAGCAGCGTAACCGGCGTCGTTGACACTGAAGCTTTCTTT.

The chain carries TRBV12-5 and TRBJ1-1; D is undetermined. The germline gives CDR1 LGHNT, CDR2 FRNRAP. The length of the CDR3 is 13 residues. Trimming pared 1 base from V and 4 bases from J, leaving 7 bases between. Here the CDR3 DNA reads TGTGCTAGTGGTTTGGCTTTGGGCACTGAAGCTTTCTTT. It yields the protein CASGLALGTEAFF.

Regarding this clonotype: At one end, the junction sequence differs from germline, possibly due to a read error. V and J are TRBV12-3 or TRBV12-4 and TRBJ1-2; D perhaps matches TRBD1 (5 bases). The CDR3 length is 20 residues. The CDR3 here is CVSSPGTRPTVRQGDYGYTF. CDR3 nucleotides: TGTGTCAGCAGTCCGGGGACGAGGCCGACGGTAAGGCAAGGGGACTATGGCTACACCTTC.

The gene calls are TRBV7-2 and TRBJ2-4; D call uncertain. With the DNA end fitting TRBJ2-7 better, the J assignment may be wrong. Germline-derived CDR1 and CDR2 are SGHTA and FQGNSA. This CDR3 has 13 amino acids. The CDR3 here is CASSLAPWDEQYF. In nucleotides, the CDR3 is TGTGCCAGCAGCTTAGCCCCGTGGGACGAGCAGTACTTC.

J is TRBJ2-5 and V is TRBV7-2; 8 bases agree with TRBD2. CDR3 length equals 14 residues. From germline, CDR1 is SGHTA and CDR2 FQGNSA. Trimming took 5 bases from V and 5 from J; bases not matched to a gene: 7. The DNA of the CDR3 is TGTGCCAGCAGCGTCACGGGGGGGCAGGAGACCCAGTACTTC. Protein: CASSVTGGQETQYF.

This rearrangement joins TRBV5-4 to TRBJ2-7, with 9 bases matching TRBD1. The ends lost 3 bases at V and 5 bases at J; junction bases unmatched: 6. The CDR3 totals 14 residues. Germline V gene lookup returns CDR1 SGHNT and CDR2 YYREEE (reference sequence). Here the CDR3 DNA reads TGTGCCAGCAGCTCACAGGGGGCTTACAACGAGCAGTACTTC. This codes for CASSSQGAYNEQYF.

This chain connects TRBV13 to TRBJ2-7; either TRBD1 or TRBD2 may supply D (6 bases each). CDR1 PRHDT and CDR2 FYEKMQ come from the germline V gene (reference sequence). Trimming left V 6 bases short and J 4 bases short, with 16 bases between. The CDR3 length is 14 residues. The CDR3, as DNA: TGTGCCAGCAGTGAAGGGGGGACACATTACGAGCAGTACTTC. Its protein is CASSEGGTHYEQYF.

Of note for this clonotype: One end of the junction varies from germline; a read error may be responsible. This chain links TRBV27 with TRBJ1-2; a possible D gene is TRBD1 (5 bases). This CDR3 spans 12 amino acids. CDR1 MNHEY and CDR2 SMNVEV come from the germline V gene (reference sequence). CDR3 protein: CARSSGFSGYTF. The DNA of the CDR3 is TGTGCCCGCAGTTCAGGGTTTTCCGGCTACACCTTC.

This chain connects TRBV29-1 to TRBJ2-7; 8 bases fit TRBD1. Per germline, CDR1 SQVTM and CDR2 ANQGSEA. The junction had 7 bases not matched to a gene; V was cut back by 7 bases and J by 5 bases. This CDR3 comprises 12 residues. In nucleotides, the CDR3 is TGCAGCGGACAGGGGACCTACGACGAGCAGTACTTC. It encodes CSGQGTYDEQYF.

This clonotype was detected a few times. V gene TRBV9 combines with J gene TRBJ2-3, with 7 bases that match TRBD1. The CDR3 is 15 amino acids. CDR1 is SGDLS, CDR2 YYNGEE, per germline. Trimming at V came to 0 bases and at J to 6 bases, leaving 7 bases not matched to a gene. CDR3 residues: CASSVEGAVLDTQYF. CDR3 DNA sequence: TGTGCCAGCAGCGTAGAGGGGGCGGTACTGGATACGCAGTATTTT.

In this sample, this clonotype turned up once. This rearrangement joins TRBV9 to TRBJ2-7; D perhaps matches TRBD2 (5 bases). The CDR3 length is 16 residues. Trimming shortened V by 0 bases and J by 0 bases, and 13 bases separated the two germline ends. Per the germline V gene, CDR1 is SGDLS and CDR2 is YYNGEE. CDR3 coding DNA: TGTGCCAGCAGCGTAGACGGGGAAACATTCTCCTACGAGCAGTACTTC. Translated: CASSVDGETFSYEQYF.

This clonotype has a single count. Its ends do not fully match the called genes, so a read error is possible. CDR3 nucleotide sequence: TGCGCCAGCAGCCAGCGGGGGGGCACCGGGGAGCGGTTTTTT. This codes for CASSQRGGTGERFF. The V and J genes are TRBV4-3 and TRBJ2-2, with 9 bases matching TRBD2. This CDR3 is 14 amino acids long. Germline V gives CDR1 LGHNA, CDR2 YSLEER.